The present T cell receptor beta chain was sequenced within a study of blood T cell repertoires in COVID-19. Whole-study context: Acute and convalescent COVID-19 specimens originated in the United States, Italy and Spain.

Germline-derived CDR1 and CDR2 are SGDLS and YYNGEE. V lost 3 bases, J lost 2 bases, and 12 bases lay in between. The CDR3 runs to 15 residues. The method was immunoSEQ multiplex PCR; TCRdb's version includes in-frame clones alone and lacks a portion of them. In the table there are roughly 200,000 clones, about 88% of which are singletons. Seattle-derived patients entered the study during active infection and were followed longitudinally. The sample consisted of peripheral blood. This TCR derives from a woman between 45 and 60 years old with COVID-19, enrolled during active disease. The chain combines TRBV9 with TRBJ1-3; a possible D gene is TRBD1 (5 bases). The CDR3 here is CASSGSGGAGNTIYF. CDR3 nucleotide sequence: TGTGCCAGCAGCGGTTCCGGGGGAGCTGGAAACACCATATATTTT. The whole variable domain, filled in from reference TRBV9 and TRBJ1-3, reads DSGVTQTPKHLITATGQRVTLRCSPRSGDLSVYWYQQSLDQGLQFLIQYYNGEERAKGNILERFSAQQFPDLHSELNLSSLELGDSALYFCASSGSGGAGNTIYFGEGSWLTVV.